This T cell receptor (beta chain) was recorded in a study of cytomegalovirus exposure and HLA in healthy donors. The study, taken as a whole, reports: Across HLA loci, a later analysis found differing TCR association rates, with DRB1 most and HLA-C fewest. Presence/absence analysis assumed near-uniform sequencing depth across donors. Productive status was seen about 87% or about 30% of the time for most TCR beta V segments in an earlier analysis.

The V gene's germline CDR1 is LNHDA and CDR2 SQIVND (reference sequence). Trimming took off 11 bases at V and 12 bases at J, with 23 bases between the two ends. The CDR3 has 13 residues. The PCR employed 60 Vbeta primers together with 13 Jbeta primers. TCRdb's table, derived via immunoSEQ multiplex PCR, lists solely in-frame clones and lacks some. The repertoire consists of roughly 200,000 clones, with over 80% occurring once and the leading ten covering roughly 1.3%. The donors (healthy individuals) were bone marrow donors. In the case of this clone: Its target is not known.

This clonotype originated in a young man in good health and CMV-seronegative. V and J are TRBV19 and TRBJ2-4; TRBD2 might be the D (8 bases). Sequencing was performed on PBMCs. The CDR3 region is CASRSWRGDSQYF. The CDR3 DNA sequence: TGTGCCTCCCGGTCTTGGCGGGGGGACAGTCAGTACTTC.